This record covers a single T cell receptor beta chain. It lacks a known antigen. Base qualities were left out, and no much larger clone turns up one base away. V loses 7 bases, J loses 7 bases, and the germline ends lie 19 bases apart. According to the germline V gene, CDR1 reads SNHLY and CDR2 reads FYNNEI. Its CDR3 holds 15 amino acids, cysteine through phenylalanine. The kept DNA is CDR3 alone, 45 bases in frame from the first base. These data belong to a study of CD4 T cells in relation to SARS-CoV-2 and coronaviruses (dated by TCRdb to the early 2020s). Regarding the study in general: In the ViraFEST assay, PBMCs were cultured with antigen for approximately 11 days, after which TCR beta CDR3s were sequenced to identify antigen-specific clonal expansions. An HIV-1 Nef peptide pool or a culture without peptide was used as the negative reference condition. Shared crossreactive spike epitopes were mapped to their HLA restriction using patient-derived lymphoblastoid cell lines. At the level of individual TCR clonotypes, the study measured memory CD4+ T cell crossreactivity between SARS-CoV-2 spike protein and common cold coronavirus spike proteins. Samples from three pre-COVID donors and the naive versus memory experiments were sequenced with the Adaptive Biotechnologies TCR-sequencing kit; other data were Illumina-based. A different, Illumina-based TCR-beta assay was used to sequence expansion assays from other donors in the study. The paper as a whole reports these results and caveats: Memory CD4+ clonotypes crossrecognizing SARS-CoV-2 and at least one common cold coronavirus spike were found in around 59% of donors. Since the crossreactivity analysis centred on spike protein, crossreactivity against other viral proteins was not assessed. No donor contributed both pre-pandemic and post-infection samples, which limited tracing the source of pre-existing responses. The study was constrained by small numbers of patients and of tested TCRs. Compared with monoreactive clones, crossreactive clones had significantly weaker SARS-CoV-2-driven expansion, a result consistent with antigenic imprinting.

Library construction relied on the immunoSEQ multiplex PCR assay. The authors' analysis ran thus. During preprocessing, nonproductive sequences were removed, as were CDR3s that did not start with C, did not end with F or W, or were shorter than 7 amino acids. Antigen-specific clonotypes were called with the MANAFEST web app, based on expansion relative to reference and other culture wells. A clone was considered positive if the clone showed significant expansion compared with the reference culture in 2 of 3 replicate wells at an FDR below 0.05. For a clone to be considered positive, significant expansion relative to all other tandem wells and an odds ratio above 5 were also required. CDR3 homology was quantified as pairwise Levenshtein distance, calculated with the stringdist R package after three terminal residues were trimmed from each end. Drawn from immuneACCESS, this table holds only the in-frame rearrangements with V and J called that TCRdb kept. Clones are partly lost; checked studies trace under half to an unresolved V gene and leave the rest unexplained. D and trimming were read from the DNA, whereas the V and J calls and clone size are those reported in that table. The sample table holds some 20,000 clones, of which around 73% were seen once. Roughly 19% of the sample is in the top ten clones.

CD4+ T cells from unexposed donors were collected before the COVID-19 pandemic (2011-2018). After around eleven days of culture, CD4+ T cells were isolated with the EasySep CD4+ T cell isolation kit. As cell numbers permitted, CD4+ T cells from unexposed donors were tested for reactivity to SARS-CoV-2 S and N and to four common cold coronavirus spike pools. Each well held roughly 2.1 million PBMCs cultured in IMDM containing around 5% human AB serum and roughly 9.4 IU/ml IL-2. Half of the culture medium was replaced with fresh IL-2-containing medium on days 3 and 7. In general, every peptide culture condition was set up in three replicate wells. The leukapheresis product used for the unexposed donors was purchased from a commercial source. PBMCs were isolated from leukapheresis product or whole blood by Ficoll-Paque PLUS gradient centrifugation. PBMCs were either used fresh in the expansion assay or cryopreserved at -140 degrees C. The QIAamp Micro DNA Kit was used to extract genomic DNA from the CD4+ T cells.

Sequencing was performed on CD4+ T cells from PBMCs, cultured in vitro. The receptor was derived from a human donor in good health. Recombination linked TRBV2 to TRBJ1-4, with the D gene uncertain. The CDR3 sequence is CASTHRGLDREKLFF. The nucleotide sequence is TGTGCCAGCACCCATCGTGGGTTAGATCGTGAAAAACTGTTTTTT.